The entry that follows covers one T cell receptor (beta chain) sequence. Its specificity is unknown. Trimming took 1 base from V and 2 from J, leaving 8 bases between them. Germline CDR1 reads MNHNS; CDR2 reads SASEGT. The CDR3 has 14 amino acids. The protocol was immunoSEQ multiplex PCR, while the TCRdb copy is restricted to in-frame clones and leaves out a portion. The table has roughly 170,000 clones, 94% seen once; the top ten hold under 2%. The sample comes from a study of T cell responses to AZD1222 COVID-19 vaccine. Study-wide findings and caveats: Donors in the cohort were predominantly white British and more often female, and clonal diversity was possibly underestimated.

J is TRBJ1-1 and V is TRBV6-1, with D hard to call. This clonotype originated in an adult who received the AZD1222 COVID-19 vaccine. Source: peripheral blood, taken 28 days after the second AZD1222 dose. The CDR3, as DNA: TGTGCCAGCAGTGAAGACCGCCGTAACACTGAAGCTTTCTTT. Protein sequence: CASSEDRRNTEAFF.